This T cell receptor beta chain stems from a study of blood T cell repertoires in COVID-19. At the level of the study: The samples span acute and convalescent COVID-19 from the United States, Italy and Spain. PBMCs, B-cell-depleted T cells, or T cells provided the cDNA or gDNA that made up the material.

Some clones are missing from TCRdb's copy, which holds only in-frame ones; the method was immunoSEQ multiplex PCR. The table has 200,000 to 250,000 clones, 84% seen once. V was clipped by 5 bases and J by 1 base, with 20 bases between them. Per germline, CDR1 PRHDT and CDR2 FYEKMQ (reference sequence). The CDR3 totals 17 residues. The recovered donors of Cohort 3 showed two negative PCRs, clearance, or symptom resolution. The rearrangement joins TRBV13 to TRBJ1-1; D not certain. The clonotype comes from a woman aged 40-49 years who had recovered from COVID-19. Sequencing used PBMCs or T cells enriched from blood (not recorded which). CDR3 residues: CASSVIGLLEGNTEAFF. DNA for the CDR3: TGTGCCAGCAGCGTTATAGGGTTACTAGAGGGGAACACTGAAGCTTTCTTT.